These 15 T cell receptor beta chains were sequenced from one sample in a study of OX40 agonist ivuxolimab in advanced cancers. Assay used: immunoSEQ multiplex PCR; TCRdb lists only in-frame clones, some missing. The sample contains 45,000 to 70,000 clones, 88% of which appear only once. The starting material was CD4+ or CD8+ T cells sorted from blood, obtained in a trial of the OX40 agonist ivuxolimab. The source is an adult with an advanced solid tumor such as melanoma, head and neck, liver or kidney cancer.

DNA for the CDR3: TGTGCCATCAGTGGAGGTACCTACGAGCAGTACTTC. It is translated as CAISGGTYEQYF. The genes are TRBV10-3 and TRBJ2-7; no reliable D call. V lost 4 bases and J 2 bases, leaving 6 bases between the germline ends. Germline assignment: CDR1 ENHRY and CDR2 SYGVKD. The CDR3 contains 12 residues.

Remarks on this clone: The junction does not match germline at one end; this may be a read error. V gene TRBV7-8 combines with J gene TRBJ2-1; 8 bases agree with TRBD1. CDR3 length: 15 amino acids. The germline V gene encodes CDR1 SGHVS and CDR2 FQNEAQ. CDR3 sequence (DNA): TGTGCCAGCAGCCATAGACAGGGGATATACACTGAGCAGTTCTTC. Amino acid sequence: CASSHRQGIYTEQFF.

The chain joins TRBV29-1 to TRBJ2-1; 7 nucleotides agree with TRBD2. V dropped 4 bases and J dropped 0; count of bases not matched to a gene: 3. Per the germline V gene, CDR1 is SQVTM and CDR2 is ANQGSEA. The CDR3 runs to 14 residues. CDR3 DNA: TGCAGCGTTGTCGGCGGGAGCTCCTACAATGAGCAGTTCTTC. Encoded protein: CSVVGGSSYNEQFF.

On this clone itself: This sample includes further DNA sequences coding for the same CDR3. The chain uses TRBV4-1 and TRBJ2-5; D remains unclear. With 3 bases removed from V and 5 bases from J, the gap between germline ends came to 10 bases. In germline, CDR1 is MGHRA, CDR2 YSYEKL. The CDR3 runs to 13 residues. The CDR3 coding sequence is TGCGCCAGCAGCCAGGTTCTAGGTGAGACCCAGTACTTC. It encodes CASSQVLGETQYF.

The chain carries TRBV5-1 and TRBJ2-6; 7 nucleotides match TRBD1. V trimming: 6 bases; J trimming: 4 bases; junction bases outside the gene matches: 13. This CDR3 region has 17 residues. The germline CDR1 and CDR2 sequences are SGHRS and YFSETQ. DNA of the CDR3: TGCGCCAGCACCCCCGGGACAGCCTTGCGGGGGGCCAACGTCCTGACTTTC. Residues: CASTPGTALRGANVLTF.

This clone appeared a few times. The chain employs TRBV28 and TRBJ2-7, with 8 bases lining up with TRBD2. V gave up 7 bases and J gave up 6 bases; unmatched junction bases: 8. CDR3 length equals 13 residues. The germline V gene has CDR1 MDHEN and CDR2 SYDVKM. CDR3: CASTGTRSSEQYF. The CDR3 region has the DNA TGTGCCAGCACCGGGACTAGGTCATCCGAGCAGTACTTC.

The V gene is TRBV10-3, the J gene TRBJ2-3; 10 bases are shared with TRBD1. Germline trimming cut 3 bases from V and 6 bases from J; bases unmatched to any gene: 9. Germline V gene sequence: CDR1 ENHRY, CDR2 SYGVKD. The CDR3 is 16 amino acids. CDR3 sequence (DNA): TGTGCCATCAGTGATTCGGACAGGGGGATTAGGGATACGCAGTATTTT. It translates to CAISDSDRGIRDTQYF.

V and J are TRBV9 and TRBJ2-1; 10 bases fit TRBD2. Germline V gene sequence: CDR1 SGDLS, CDR2 YYNGEE. The V segment lost 0 bases and the J segment 9 bases; nucleotides outside the gene matches: 9. The CDR3 has 16 amino acids. DNA of the CDR3: TGTGCCAGCAGCGTAGCTTCTAGCGGGAGTGTAGGTGAGCAGTTCTTC. The encoded protein is CASSVASSGSVGEQFF.

The chain is built from TRBV19 and TRBJ1-1; D is uncertain. V lost 5 bases, J lost 3 bases, and 10 bases lay in between. The V gene's germline CDR1 is LNHDA and CDR2 SQIVND (reference sequence). The CDR3 extends over 13 amino acids. The CDR3 DNA sequence: TGTGCCAGTAGTCCCGACTTAGACACTGAAGCTTTCTTT. As protein: CASSPDLDTEAFF. Drawing the rest from reference TRBV19 and TRBJ1-1, the complete variable domain is DGGITQSPKYLFRKEGQNVTLSCEQNLNHDAMYWYRQDPGQGLRLIYYSQIVNDFQKGDIAEGYSVSREKKESFPLTVTSAQKNPTAFYLCASSPDLDTEAFFGQGTRLTVV.

The CDR3 nucleotides read TGTGCCAGCACCTTAGGGTACCTAGCGGCCACAGATACGCAGTATTTT. This sequence encodes CASTLGYLAATDTQYF. The gene calls are TRBV28 and TRBJ2-3; 7 nucleotides match TRBD2. The CDR3 sequence is 16 residues long. Trimming at V came to 7 bases and at J to 2 bases, leaving 12 bases not matched to a gene. Germline values: CDR1 MDHEN, CDR2 SYDVKM.

The chain employs TRBV28 and TRBJ1-5; TRBD1 matches at 7 bases. The junction had 6 bases not matched to a gene; V was cut back by 7 bases and J by 6 bases. This CDR3 comprises 13 residues. Germline CDR1 MDHEN, CDR2 SYDVKM. The CDR3 bases are TGTGCCAGCACTGCAGGGGGTCGTCAGCCCCAGCATTTT. Amino acids: CASTAGGRQPQHF.

The rearrangement links TRBV29-1 to TRBJ2-5, with D hard to call. The CDR3 is 11 amino acids. V was clipped by 4 bases and J by 7 bases, with 10 bases between them. Per germline, CDR1 SQVTM and CDR2 ANQGSEA. CDR3 region: CSVGGESTQYF. CDR3 in DNA: TGCAGCGTTGGAGGCGAGTCGACCCAGTACTTC.

This sequence joins TRBV28 and TRBJ2-1; 11 nucleotides line up with TRBD2. V lost 4 bases, J lost 8 bases, and 13 bases stayed unmatched. Germline CDR1 MDHEN, CDR2 SYDVKM. The CDR3 totals 17 residues. CDR3 bases: TGTGCCAGCAGTTCGAGACTAGCGGGGCGGGTACGGGATGAGCAGTTCTTC. Encoded protein: CASSSRLAGRVRDEQFF. The full variable domain, in which reference TRBV28 and TRBJ2-1 provide the parts outside the CDR3, is DVKVTQSSRYLVKRTGEKVFLECVQDMDHENMFWYRQDPGLGLRLIYFSYDVKMKEKGDIPEGYSVSREKKERFSLILESASTNQTSMYLCASSSRLAGRVRDEQFFGPGTRLTVL.

The chain is built from TRBV7-9 and TRBJ2-1; D is unresolved. Per germline, CDR1 SEHNR and CDR2 FQNEAQ (reference sequence). V was trimmed by 1 base and J by 0 bases, leaving 4 bases between them. This CDR3 spans 14 amino acids. The CDR3: CASSLGASYNEQFF. The CDR3 DNA reads TGTGCCAGCAGCTTAGGCGCCTCCTACAATGAGCAGTTCTTC. The full variable domain, its missing parts supplied by reference TRBV7-9 and TRBJ2-1, is DTGVSQNPRHKITKRGQNVTFRCDPISEHNRLYWYRQTLGQGPEFLTYFQNEAQLEKSRLLSDRFSAERPKGSFSTLEIQRTEQGDSAMYLCASSLGASYNEQFFGPGTRLTVL.

The chain combines TRBV2 with TRBJ2-2, with D perhaps matching TRBD1 (6 bases). Trimming cost V 4 bases and J 5 bases, with 14 bases left between them. Per the germline V gene, CDR1 is SNHLY and CDR2 is FYNNEI. The CDR3 extends over 15 amino acids. The chain's CDR3 is CASSAIQGITGELFF. The CDR3 DNA is TGTGCCAGCAGTGCGATACAGGGAATAACCGGGGAGCTGTTTTTT.